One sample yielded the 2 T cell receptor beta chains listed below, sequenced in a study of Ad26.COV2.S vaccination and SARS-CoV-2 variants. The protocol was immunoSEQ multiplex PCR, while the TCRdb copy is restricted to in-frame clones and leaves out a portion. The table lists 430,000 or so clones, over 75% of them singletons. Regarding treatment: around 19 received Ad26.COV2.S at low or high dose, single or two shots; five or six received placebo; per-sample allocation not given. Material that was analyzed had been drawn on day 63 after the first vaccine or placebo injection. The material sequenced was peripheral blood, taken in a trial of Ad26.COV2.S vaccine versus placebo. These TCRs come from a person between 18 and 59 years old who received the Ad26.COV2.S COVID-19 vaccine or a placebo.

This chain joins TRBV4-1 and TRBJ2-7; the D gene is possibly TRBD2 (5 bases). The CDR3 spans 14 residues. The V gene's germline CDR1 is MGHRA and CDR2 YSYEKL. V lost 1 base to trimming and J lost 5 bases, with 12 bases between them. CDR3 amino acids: CASSQVGGSDEQYF. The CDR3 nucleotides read TGCGCCAGCAGCCAAGTTGGAGGTTCGGACGAGCAGTACTTC.

CDR3 DNA sequence: TGCGCCAGCAGCCTAGCGGGAGGTCCCGCAGATACGCAGTATTTT. It specifies CASSLAGGPADTQYF. This chain uses TRBV5-1 with TRBJ2-3; 11 bases line up with TRBD2. CDR1 SGHRS and CDR2 YFSETQ come from the germline V gene. The V segment lost 4 bases and the J segment 4 bases; nucleotides outside the gene matches: 5. The CDR3 covers 15 residues.